This entry lists 13 T cell receptor beta chains sequenced from one sample in a study of cytomegalovirus exposure and HLA in healthy donors. PCR used 60 Vbeta primers and 13 Jbeta primers. Some clones are missing from TCRdb's copy, which holds only in-frame ones; the method was immunoSEQ multiplex PCR. The table records about 88,000 clones, 90% of them present only once. Sequencing was carried out using PBMCs. Source of these receptors: a man younger than 35 in good health and CMV-seronegative.

The genes are TRBV7-9 and TRBJ2-5; 7 bases line up with TRBD1. V gave up 4 bases and J gave up 7 bases; unmatched junction bases: 18. Per the germline V gene, CDR1 is SEHNR and CDR2 is FQNEAQ (reference sequence). The CDR3 has 17 residues. The CDR3 loop is CASSSAFFEQGFGTQYF. The CDR3 DNA reads TGTGCCAGCAGCTCCGCTTTCTTCGAACAGGGGTTTGGGACCCAGTACTTC. The entire variable domain, with the rest obtained from reference TRBV7-9 and TRBJ2-5, is as follows: DTGVSQNPRHKITKRGQNVTFRCDPISEHNRLYWYRQTLGQGPEFLTYFQNEAQLEKSRLLSDRFSAERPKGSFSTLEIQRTEQGDSAMYLCASSSAFFEQGFGTQYFGPGTRLLVL.

The CDR3 loop reads CASSAGTGGYTGELFF. CDR3 nucleotides: TGTGCCAGCAGTGCCGGGACAGGGGGGTACACCGGGGAGCTGTTTTTT. This chain joins TRBV25-1 and TRBJ2-2; 11 bases match TRBD1. The V gene end was trimmed by 4 bases and the J gene end by 3 bases; junction bases not matched to a gene: 4. The germline V gene encodes CDR1 MGHDK and CDR2 SYGVNS. The CDR3 loop spans 16 amino acids.

The chain is built from TRBV28 and TRBJ2-3; 8 positions agree with TRBD2. Trimming removed 5 bases from V and 1 base from J; junction bases left unmatched: 8. The germline gives CDR1 MDHEN, CDR2 SYDVKM. There are 16 residues in the CDR3. CDR3 DNA: TGTGCCAGCAGTGGGATAGCGGGAAGGCGCACAGATACGCAGTATTTT. Translated: CASSGIAGRRTDTQYF.

The chain links TRBV9 to TRBJ1-1, with a weak D call TRBD1 (6 bases). Germline-derived CDR1 and CDR2 are SGDLS and YYNGEE. V lost 0 bases and J lost 1, with 10 bases in between. The CDR3 length is 15 residues. CDR3 nucleotide sequence: TGTGCCAGCAGCGTAGGCCCAGGGGCGAACACTGAAGCTTTCTTT. Translation gives CASSVGPGANTEAFF.

Written as DNA, the CDR3 is TGTGCCAGCAGCACCCTCGGACAGGGAGGAGTTCTTATTGATGGCTACACCTTC. Its protein product is CASSTLGQGGVLIDGYTF. The chain couples TRBV25-1 to TRBJ1-2; 8 nucleotides agree with TRBD1. V gave up 6 bases and J gave up 6 bases; unmatched junction bases: 21. Germline V CDR1 and CDR2: MGHDK, SYGVNS. This CDR3 contains 18 residues.

The CDR3 region has the DNA TGTGCCAGCAGCGTAGTCCCCGGGACTCCTGAAGCTTTCTTT. It specifies CASSVVPGTPEAFF. V usage is TRBV9 and J usage is TRBJ1-1; a possible D gene is TRBD1 (5 bases). Trimming took off 0 bases at V and 6 bases at J, with 12 bases between the two ends. The CDR3 is 14 amino acids. CDR1 and CDR2 (germline): SGDLS, YYNGEE.

This chain joins TRBV29-1 and TRBJ2-1, with TRBD2 identical over 12 bases. Per germline, CDR1 SQVTM and CDR2 ANQGSEA. CDR3 length: 14 residues. The CDR3 bases are TGCACGACATCGGGCCTAGCGGGAGGGAATGAGCAGTTCTTC. Encoded protein: CTTSGLAGGNEQFF.

This clone was seen a few times. The chain has TRBV5-6 and TRBJ2-3, with 8 bases identical to TRBD2. The CDR3 totals 16 residues. CDR1 and CDR2 (germline): SGHDT, YYEEEE. The V and J ends lost 2 bases and 0 bases, in that order; junction bases with no gene match: 5. The CDR3 spells CASSFRLAPSTDTQYF. The CDR3 DNA sequence: TGTGCCAGCAGCTTCAGACTAGCGCCTAGCACAGATACGCAGTATTTT.

The chain's CDR3 is CASTPPGENYGYTF. The CDR3 DNA follows: TGTGCCAGCACCCCCCCGGGAGAAAACTATGGCTACACCTTC. This chain links TRBV28 with TRBJ1-2, with D unresolved. Germline loops: CDR1 MDHEN, CDR2 SYDVKM. The CDR3 has 14 residues. The V gene lost 7 bases and the J gene lost 2 bases, with 14 bases spanning the gap.

The genes are TRBV28 and TRBJ2-5, with a weak D call TRBD2 (7 bases). V was clipped by 5 bases and J by 5 bases, with 24 bases between them. Germline V gives CDR1 MDHEN, CDR2 SYDVKM. This CDR3 is built from 17 residues. The CDR3 DNA follows: TGTGCCAGCAGTCTAAGGGGGGTCGGGGGGTGGCAGGAGACCCAGTACTTC. Translated, it gives CASSLRGVGGWQETQYF.

The chain couples TRBV19 to TRBJ1-4; D might be TRBD1 (6 bases). The CDR3 extends over 16 amino acids. The germline V gene has CDR1 LNHDA and CDR2 SQIVND (reference sequence). The V gene lost 6 bases and the J gene lost 5 bases, with 19 bases spanning the gap. In DNA form, the CDR3 reads TGTGCCAGTAGCGCTTACGGGCAGGGGAGCAATGAAAAACTGTTTTTT. Translating gives CASSAYGQGSNEKLFF.

The rearrangement joins TRBV7-2 to TRBJ1-5, with 8 bases identical to TRBD1. Losses at the gene ends were 3 bases for V and 2 bases for J; bases not matched to a gene: 9. Germline lookup yields CDR1 SGHTA and CDR2 FQGNSA. The CDR3 is made up of 17 amino acids. CDR3 amino acids: CASSFQATGDGNQPQHF. The CDR3 bases are TGTGCCAGCAGCTTCCAGGCGACAGGGGATGGCAATCAGCCCCAGCATTTT.

With respect to this clone: The junction differs from germline at one of its ends, possibly a read error. The chain couples TRBV29-1 to TRBJ2-5; D is unresolved. The better agreement between TRBJ2-7 and the DNA end casts doubt on the J call. This CDR3 region has 10 residues. Germline CDR1 is SQVTM and CDR2 is ANQGSEA. The CDR3 DNA is TGCAGCGTTCAAGACTTCGAGCAGTACTTC. It translates to CSVQDFEQYF.